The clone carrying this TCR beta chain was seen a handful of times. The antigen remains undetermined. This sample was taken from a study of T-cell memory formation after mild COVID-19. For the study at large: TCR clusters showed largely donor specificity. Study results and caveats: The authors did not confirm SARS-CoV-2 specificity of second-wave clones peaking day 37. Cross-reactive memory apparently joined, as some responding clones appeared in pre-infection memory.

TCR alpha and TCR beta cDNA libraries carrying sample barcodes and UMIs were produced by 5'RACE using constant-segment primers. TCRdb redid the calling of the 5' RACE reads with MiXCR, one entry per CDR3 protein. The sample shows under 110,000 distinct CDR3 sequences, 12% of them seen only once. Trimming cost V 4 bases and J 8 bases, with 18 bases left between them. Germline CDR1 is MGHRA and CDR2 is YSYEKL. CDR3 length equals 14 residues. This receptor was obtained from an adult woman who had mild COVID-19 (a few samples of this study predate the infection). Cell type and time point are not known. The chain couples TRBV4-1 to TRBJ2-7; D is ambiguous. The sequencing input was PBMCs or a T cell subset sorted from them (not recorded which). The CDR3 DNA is TGCGCCAGCAGCCCCGGTGTCTTCACCTTGAAGCAGTACTTC. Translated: CASSPGVFTLKQYF.